This T cell receptor beta chain was recorded in a study of CD8+ T cells in alopecia areata. Once RNA had been extracted, it was reverse transcribed into cDNA to act as the sequencing template. Some clones are missing from TCRdb's copy, which holds only in-frame ones; the method was immunoSEQ multiplex PCR. Here the sample spans 110,000 to 150,000 clones, around 50% being singletons. The study, taken as a whole, reports: Relative to normal scalp, lesional scalp, especially alopecia totalis/universalis, showed higher clonality.

This clone has only a few counts. The antigen is unknown. This CDR3 comprises 14 residues. V gave up 5 bases and J gave up 2 bases, with 13 bases separating them. From germline, CDR1 is MNHNS and CDR2 SASEGT. The clonotype originates from a human donor with alopecia areata. Specimen: CD4+ T cells sorted from blood, collected at week 0. The chain recombines TRBV6-1 with TRBJ2-7; perhaps TRBD1 as D (6 bases). The CDR3 nucleotides are TGTGCCAGCAGTCGACAGGCAGGGGCCTACGAGCAGTACTTC. Its protein product is CASSRQAGAYEQYF.